Following are 27 T cell receptor beta chains from one sample sequenced in a study of blood T cell repertoires in COVID-19. Repertoires were generated with immunoSEQ multiplex PCR, while TCRdb's copy carries only in-frame clones and drops some. The sample has 90,000 to 120,000 clones, around 85% seen once. Source material: peripheral blood. Source of these receptors: a man in his sixties or seventies with active or convalescent COVID-19.

The CDR3 nucleotides are TGTGCCAGTAGTATTGGGGGGGAGACCCAGTACTTC. It encodes CASSIGGETQYF. V is TRBV19 and J is TRBJ2-5, with a possible D match to TRBD2 (6 bases). CDR1 LNHDA and CDR2 SQIVND come from the germline V gene (reference sequence). Trimming removed 3 bases at V and 5 bases at J, with 7 bases between. This CDR3 is built from 12 residues.

Here the CDR3 DNA reads TGTGCCAGCAGCCGCACGACAGGGGGTTTTGAAAAACTGTTTTTT. Translated: CASSRTTGGFEKLFF. The chain joins TRBV7-9 to TRBJ1-4; 9 nucleotides align to TRBD1. The trim removed 5 bases at V and 7 bases at J, leaving 8 bases unmatched. The germline V gene has CDR1 SEHNR and CDR2 FQNEAQ (reference sequence). The CDR3 consists of 15 residues.

This clone appeared a few times. The V call is TRBV27, the J call TRBJ2-7; TRBD1 matches 7 bases. Trimming removed 0 bases from V and 6 bases from J; junction bases left unmatched: 8. This CDR3 has 15 amino acids. Germline V gives CDR1 MNHEY, CDR2 SMNVEV (reference sequence). CDR3 nucleotide sequence: TGTGCCAGCAGTTTATCTTTTGGGCCAGGGGGCGAGCAGTACTTC. It translates to CASSLSFGPGGEQYF.

The chain joins TRBV7-9 to TRBJ1-4; D not certain. Germline lookup yields CDR1 SEHNR and CDR2 FQNEAQ (reference sequence). V lost 2 bases, J lost 5 bases, and 6 bases lay in between. CDR3 size: 13 residues. The CDR3 nucleotides are TGTGCCAGCAGCTTAAATCAGAATGAAAAACTGTTTTTT. Translation gives CASSLNQNEKLFF.

This sequence joins TRBV2 and TRBJ1-5; D is perhaps TRBD1 (5 bases). Trimming stripped 6 bases from V and 0 bases from J, with 18 bases between. The CDR3 totals 17 residues. Germline CDR1 SNHLY, CDR2 FYNNEI. DNA for the CDR3: TGTGCCAGCAGCTATGACAGTACCCCCTATAGCAATCAGCCCCAGCATTTT. This translates into CASSYDSTPYSNQPQHF.

The chain couples TRBV14 to TRBJ2-5, with TRBD2 identical over 9 bases. Germline trimming cut 3 bases from V and 5 bases from J; bases unmatched to any gene: 7. Germline V gives CDR1 SGHDN, CDR2 FVKESK. The CDR3 loop spans 15 amino acids. The CDR3 bases are TGTGCCAGCAGCCAGCGTCTAGCGGGGCCGGAGACCCAGTACTTC. Amino acid sequence: CASSQRLAGPETQYF.

J is TRBJ2-5 and V is TRBV5-1, with D perhaps matching TRBD2 (5 bases). V was clipped by 2 bases and J by 3 bases, with 14 bases between them. There are 15 residues in the CDR3. CDR1 is SGHRS and CDR2 is YFSETQ in the germline V gene. The CDR3: CASSLGQVGEETQYF. CDR3 in DNA: TGCGCCAGCAGCTTAGGGCAGGTCGGGGAAGAGACCCAGTACTTC.

The CDR3, as DNA: TGCGCCAGCAGCTTCGCTAGCGGGGGGCCCCGCACAGATACGCAGTATTTT. It encodes CASSFASGGPRTDTQYF. The V gene is TRBV5-1, the J gene TRBJ2-3; TRBD2 aligns across 11 bases. The length of the CDR3 is 17 residues. J was trimmed by 1 base and V by 2 bases; bases with no gene match: 6. Germline V gene data show CDR1 as SGHRS and CDR2 as YFSETQ.

The CDR3 reads CATSRGPLAGGRDTQYF. In DNA, the CDR3 is TGTGCCACCAGCAGAGGGCCTTTAGCGGGGGGGCGGGATACGCAGTATTTT. The chain carries TRBV15 and TRBJ2-3; 11 bases are shared with TRBD2. This CDR3 has 17 amino acids. V lost 1 base and J lost 6; bases outside the gene matches: 9. Germline loops: CDR1 LNHNV, CDR2 YYDKDF (reference sequence).

The rearrangement uses TRBV12-3 or TRBV12-4 and TRBJ1-2; TRBD1 might be the D (5 bases). The CDR3 runs to 13 residues. V was cut by 7 bases and J by 6 bases, with 15 bases left in between. This chain's CDR3 is CASTPGGFDGYTF. In DNA form, the CDR3 reads TGTGCCAGCACCCCTGGGGGGTTCGATGGCTACACCTTC.

This sequence joins TRBV24-1 and TRBJ2-5; no clear D. The CDR3 has 14 amino acids. Germline CDR1 and CDR2: KGHDR and SFDVKD. Between the trimmed V and J ends, which lost 4 bases and 1 base, there was a span of 9 bases. The DNA for the CDR3 is TGTGCCACCAGTGACCCACACATCCAAGAGACCCAGTACTTC. Its translation: CATSDPHIQETQYF.

The chain joins TRBV4-1 to TRBJ2-7; D is possibly TRBD2 (6 bases). Germline CDR1 is MGHRA and CDR2 is YSYEKL. V lost 4 bases to trimming and J lost 4 bases, with 14 bases between them. This CDR3 contains 14 residues. The CDR3 region is CASSLSGEIYEQYF. The DNA of the CDR3 is TGCGCCAGCAGCCTATCGGGGGAAATTTACGAGCAGTACTTC.

This clone was recorded a few times. The chain joins TRBV5-1 to TRBJ2-1, with 10 nucleotides matching TRBD2. The V gene end was trimmed by 6 bases and the J gene end by 8 bases; junction bases not matched to a gene: 8. Germline lookup yields CDR1 SGHRS and CDR2 YFSETQ. This CDR3 comprises 14 residues. The CDR3 DNA sequence: TGCGCCAGCACCCCAAGCGGGAGGGGGGATGAGCAGTTCTTC. It codes for CASTPSGRGDEQFF. The whole variable domain, filled in from reference TRBV5-1 and TRBJ2-1, reads KAGVTQTPRYLIKTRGQQVTLSCSPISGHRSVSWYQQTPGQGLQFLFEYFSETQRNKGNFPGRFSGRQFSNSRSEMNVSTLELGDSALYLCASTPSGRGDEQFFGPGTRLTVL.

The chain has TRBV5-1 and TRBJ2-1; TRBD2 matches 9 bases. Trimming took 3 bases from V and 0 from J; bases not matched to a gene: 4. CDR1 SGHRS and CDR2 YFSETQ come from the germline V gene. The length of the CDR3 is 16 residues. CDR3: CASSSNSGGSYNEQFF. The CDR3 DNA follows: TGCGCCAGCAGCTCTAATAGCGGGGGCTCCTACAATGAGCAGTTCTTC.

This clone was observed once. The chain employs TRBV24-1 and TRBJ2-3; perhaps TRBD1 as D (6 bases). V was shortened by 8 bases and J by 3 bases, with 23 bases between the two germline ends. The germline V gene has CDR1 KGHDR and CDR2 SFDVKD. The CDR3 has 17 residues. This chain's CDR3 is CATTAPKGQRRTDTQYF. The CDR3 DNA sequence: TGTGCCACCACCGCCCCAAAGGGACAAAGGAGGACAGATACGCAGTATTTT.

The chain employs TRBV4-2 and TRBJ1-1; no clear D gene. V dropped 4 bases and J dropped 6 bases, with 18 bases sitting between them. CDR1 and CDR2 from the germline V gene are LGHNA and YNFKEQ. CDR3 length equals 15 residues. The CDR3 loop reads CASSRSQREFAEAFF. In nucleotides, the CDR3 is TGTGCCAGCAGCCGATCACAGAGGGAGTTTGCTGAAGCTTTCTTT.

This clone was detected many times. V and J are TRBV7-2 and TRBJ1-2; 9 bases agree with TRBD1. CDR1 is SGHTA, CDR2 FQGNSA, per germline. The CDR3 is made up of 14 amino acids. After removal of 1 base from V and 8 bases from J, the junction contained 5 bases not matched to a gene. This CDR3 is CASSLEQGAEGYTF. The CDR3 DNA follows: TGTGCCAGCAGCTTAGAACAGGGGGCGGAAGGCTACACCTTC.

The rearrangement links TRBV28 to TRBJ2-1; 8 nucleotides align to TRBD1. V trimming: 4 bases; J trimming: 3 bases; junction bases outside the gene matches: 8. Germline V lookup: CDR1 MDHEN, CDR2 SYDVKM. This CDR3 has 16 residues. In DNA, the CDR3 is TGTGCCAGCAGTTCCAACAGGGGGAGCCTCTACAATGAGCAGTTCTTC. It encodes CASSSNRGSLYNEQFF.

This clone was counted only a few times. This chain joins TRBV7-2 and TRBJ1-6, with TRBD1 matching 8 bases. Per germline, CDR1 SGHTA and CDR2 FQGNSA. The CDR3 is 15 residues long. Trimming removed 1 base from V and 10 bases from J; junction bases left unmatched: 6. CDR3 in DNA: TGTGCCAGCAGCTTAGGACAGGGGTACAGGTCACCCCTCCACTTT. Translating gives CASSLGQGYRSPLHF.

The chain recombines TRBV18 with TRBJ1-1; TRBD1 is a possible D gene (5 bases). CDR3 size: 13 residues. Germline V gene data show CDR1 as KGHSH and CDR2 as LQKENI. Trimming shortened V by 5 bases and J by 1 base, and 8 bases separated the two germline ends. CDR3 nucleotides: TGTGCCAGCTCAGGACAAGCGAACACTGAAGCTTTCTTT. Amino acid sequence: CASSGQANTEAFF. Looking up the rest from reference TRBV18 and TRBJ1-1 gives the full variable domain: NAGVMQNPRHLVRRRGQEARLRCSPMKGHSHVYWYRQLPEEGLKFMVYLQKENIIDESGMPKERFSAEFPKEGPSILRIQQVVRGDSAAYFCASSGQANTEAFFGQGTRLTVV.

This chain uses TRBV2 with TRBJ1-1, with TRBD1 matching 8 bases. This CDR3 contains 15 residues. J was trimmed by 1 base and V by 2 bases; bases with no gene match: 3. The V gene's germline CDR1 is SNHLY and CDR2 FYNNEI. DNA of the CDR3: TGTGCCAGCAGTGAACAGGGGGCAGGGAACACTGAAGCTTTCTTT. Translating it yields CASSEQGAGNTEAFF.

The J gene is TRBJ1-1, the V gene TRBV15; 8 bases line up with TRBD1. Germline lookup yields CDR1 LNHNV and CDR2 YYDKDF (reference sequence). This CDR3 comprises 15 residues. Germline trimming cut 1 base from V and 9 bases from J; bases unmatched to any gene: 10. CDR3 nucleotides: TGTGCCACCAGCAGAGCTTCGACAGGGGAGCGGAAAGCTTTCTTT. Translated, it gives CATSRASTGERKAFF.

The gene calls are TRBV9 and TRBJ1-4, with TRBD1 identical over 7 bases. CDR3 length equals 15 residues. With V trimmed by 0 bases and J by 7 bases, 6 bases remained unmatched. Looked up from germline, CDR1 is SGDLS and CDR2 is YYNGEE. The CDR3 is CASSVGPGGSEKLFF. The CDR3 DNA is TGTGCCAGCAGCGTAGGCCCAGGGGGAAGTGAAAAACTGTTTTTT.

The V gene is TRBV5-1, the J gene TRBJ2-3, with TRBD2 matching 10 bases. The V gene end was trimmed by 5 bases and the J gene end by 5 bases; junction bases not matched to a gene: 2. Germline CDR1 and CDR2: SGHRS and YFSETQ. The CDR3 spans 13 residues. This chain's CDR3 is CASRLAGEDTQYF. DNA of the CDR3: TGCGCCAGCAGGCTAGCGGGGGAAGATACGCAGTATTTT. The complete variable domain, with remaining parts taken from reference TRBV5-1 and TRBJ2-3, reads KAGVTQTPRYLIKTRGQQVTLSCSPISGHRSVSWYQQTPGQGLQFLFEYFSETQRNKGNFPGRFSGRQFSNSRSEMNVSTLELGDSALYLCASRLAGEDTQYFGPGTRLTVL.

The rearrangement joins TRBV7-2 to TRBJ1-2, with a possible D match to TRBD1 (6 bases). From germline, CDR1 is SGHTA and CDR2 FQGNSA. The V gene lost 7 bases and the J gene lost 4 bases, with 16 bases spanning the gap. This CDR3 region has 14 residues. CDR3 region: CASKAGRGFYGYTF. CDR3 nucleotide sequence: TGTGCCAGCAAGGCGGGCAGGGGCTTCTATGGCTACACCTTC.

This clone has more than one count but fewer than ten. The chain carries TRBV10-3 and TRBJ1-2; D may be TRBD1 (5 bases). The CDR3 consists of 15 residues. V lost 5 bases and J lost 8, with 21 bases in between. The germline V gene encodes CDR1 ENHRY and CDR2 SYGVKD. CDR3 in amino acids: CAISPSNAQGSGYTF. The DNA for the CDR3 is TGTGCCATCAGTCCCTCGAACGCCCAGGGTAGCGGCTACACCTTC.

This clone was counted between two and nine times. V and J are TRBV5-1 and TRBJ1-6; weak D call: TRBD1 (5 bases). CDR1 and CDR2 (germline): SGHRS, YFSETQ. Trimming left V 0 bases short and J 10 bases short, with 17 bases between. This CDR3 comprises 16 residues. Here the CDR3 reads CASSLVQGSLGSPLHF. DNA for the CDR3: TGCGCCAGCAGCTTGGTCCAGGGCAGTTTAGGATCACCCCTCCACTTT. The whole variable domain, remainder taken from reference TRBV5-1 and TRBJ1-6, is KAGVTQTPRYLIKTRGQQVTLSCSPISGHRSVSWYQQTPGQGLQFLFEYFSETQRNKGNFPGRFSGRQFSNSRSEMNVSTLELGDSALYLCASSLVQGSLGSPLHFGNGTRLTVT.